Listed here are 12 T cell receptor beta chains from one sample, sequenced in a study of CD8 T cells in ankylosing spondylitis. Each CDR3 protein is one row after TCRdb ran MiXCR on the 5' RACE reads. The table shows more than 150,000 distinct CDR3 sequences, with about 20% occurring only once. The sample taken for sequencing was blood, either unsorted or a sorted T cell fraction (not recorded which). These receptors came from a male donor aged 10-35 years with ankylosing spondylitis or in good health (not recorded which).

This clonotype was seen only a few times. The chain has TRBV29-1 and TRBJ2-1; TRBD1 might be the D (5 bases). CDR3 length: 14 residues. Trimming stripped 6 bases from V and 0 bases from J, with 12 bases between. Germline V gene sequence: CDR1 SQVTM, CDR2 ANQGSEA. The CDR3 DNA reads TGCAGCGTGTGGGGCAGGCTCTCCTACAATGAGCAGTTCTTC. This sequence encodes CSVWGRLSYNEQFF.

This clonotype was recorded many times. CDR3 DNA: TGTGCTAGTGGTTTGGGGGCTCCGCGGGACACGCAGTATTTT. Its protein is CASGLGAPRDTQYF. The rearrangement links TRBV12-5 to TRBJ2-3, with D possibly being TRBD2 (6 bases). V was trimmed by 1 base and J by 9 bases, leaving 14 bases between them. The CDR3 contains 14 residues. Germline V gene lookup returns CDR1 LGHNT and CDR2 FRNRAP.

This clonotype came up many times. The V and J genes are TRBV28 and TRBJ2-3; TRBD1 matches at 7 bases. The CDR3 is made up of 14 amino acids. With V trimmed by 3 bases and J by 11 bases, 11 bases remained unmatched. Per the germline V gene, CDR1 is MDHEN and CDR2 is SYDVKM. CDR3 in DNA: TGTGCCAGCAGTTTGGTAGGGGGCCTCCCCGGGCAGTATTTT. Its translation is CASSLVGGLPGQYF.

This sequence joins TRBV28 and TRBJ2-2; 10 nucleotides line up with TRBD2. V shed 6 bases and J 8 bases; nucleotides not matched to a gene: 6. Germline values: CDR1 MDHEN, CDR2 SYDVKM. The CDR3 has 14 amino acids. CDR3 protein: CASRTTSGLGELFF. The CDR3 nucleotides are TGTGCCAGCAGAACGACTAGCGGGTTAGGGGAGCTGTTTTTT. Full variable domain (missing parts from reference TRBV28 and TRBJ2-2): DVKVTQSSRYLVKRTGEKVFLECVQDMDHENMFWYRQDPGLGLRLIYFSYDVKMKEKGDIPEGYSVSREKKERFSLILESASTNQTSMYLCASRTTSGLGELFFGEGSRLTVL.

This clonotype occurred many times. This chain links TRBV5-1 with TRBJ1-5; 7 bases align to TRBD1. The V gene's germline CDR1 is SGHRS and CDR2 YFSETQ. After removal of 0 bases from V and 6 bases from J, the junction contained 12 bases not matched to a gene. This CDR3 contains 17 residues. The CDR3 region is CASSLGQGSADGQPQHF. As DNA, the CDR3 is TGCGCCAGCAGCTTGGGACAGGGTTCAGCGGATGGTCAGCCCCAGCATTTT.

The table lists this clonotype with many counts. The rearrangement uses TRBV7-2 and TRBJ1-1, with D unresolved. Germline loops: CDR1 SGHTA, CDR2 FQGNSA. Between the trimmed V and J ends, which lost 5 bases and 5 bases, there was a span of 12 bases. The CDR3 is 13 amino acids. The CDR3 nucleotides are TGTGCCAGCAGCCCCGCGAGGAGGACTGAAGCTTTCTTT. Its protein product is CASSPARRTEAFF.

This clonotype was observed at least ten times. The chain joins TRBV7-2 to TRBJ2-1; D call uncertain. V was pared by 2 bases and J by 7 bases, with 15 bases between. Per germline, CDR1 SGHTA and CDR2 FQGNSA. The CDR3 length is 15 residues. DNA for the CDR3: TGTGCCAGCAGCTTATCATCCCTTACAATGAATGAGCAGTTCTTC. It translates to CASSLSSLTMNEQFF.

This clonotype was detected many times. The J gene is TRBJ2-7, the V gene TRBV6-2 or TRBV6-3; D remains ambiguous. The CDR3 has 13 amino acids. Germline loops: CDR1 MNHEY, CDR2 SVGEGT. V was clipped by 2 bases and J by 0 bases, with 5 bases between them. CDR3 residues: CASSYVPSYEQYF. The CDR3 nucleotides read TGTGCCAGCAGTTACGTACCCTCCTACGAGCAGTACTTC.

This clonotype has a count of ten or more. The rearrangement links TRBV14 to TRBJ2-2, with no clear D. Germline values: CDR1 SGHDN, CDR2 FVKESK. Trimming pared 1 base from V and 1 base from J, leaving 4 bases between. CDR3 length: 14 residues. CDR3 sequence: CASSQGKNTGELFF. CDR3 bases: TGTGCCAGCAGCCAAGGCAAGAACACCGGGGAGCTGTTTTTT.

The V call is TRBV18, the J call TRBJ2-4; D remains unclear. Germline-derived CDR1 and CDR2 are KGHSH and LQKENI. The CDR3 has 14 residues. Trimming cost V 3 bases and J 8 bases, with 14 bases left between them. This CDR3 is CASSPEGVRYIQYF. In DNA form, the CDR3 reads TGTGCCAGCTCACCGGAAGGCGTGAGGTACATTCAGTACTTC.

This clonotype was observed a handful of times. CDR3 sequence reads: CSVDESPGQETQYF. The CDR3 DNA reads TGCAGCGTTGACGAAAGCCCGGGCCAAGAGACCCAGTACTTC. The chain joins TRBV29-1 to TRBJ2-5; D uncertain. The germline CDR1 and CDR2 sequences are SQVTM and ANQGSEA. The germline V and J ends were trimmed by 3 bases and 1 base, with 12 bases remaining between them. The CDR3 spans 14 residues.

This clonotype was detected many times. V and J are TRBV12-3 or TRBV12-4 and TRBJ2-3, with D perhaps TRBD2 (6 bases). Deletions cut 7 bases from V and 1 base from J, with 15 bases between. There are 15 residues in the CDR3. The CDR3 sequence is CASILSGGGTDTQYF. CDR3 DNA sequence: TGTGCCAGCATTCTTAGCGGAGGCGGCACAGATACGCAGTATTTT.